This T cell receptor beta chain was observed in a study of cytomegalovirus exposure and HLA in healthy donors. This CDR3 is 14 amino acids long. CDR1 is ENHRY, CDR2 SYGVKD, per germline. V lost 0 bases, J lost 8 bases, and 6 bases stayed unmatched. The PCR had 60 Vbeta and 13 Jbeta primers. Assay: immunoSEQ multiplex PCR; the TCRdb copy retains only in-frame clones and omits some. Of 150,000 to 200,000 clones listed, around 82% are singletons. With regard to this clone: Antigen unknown.

Notes on the study in general: In vitro work confirmed that a few CMV-associated chains recognize CMV antigens. A later analysis linked about 17,000 TCR beta sequences to HLA alleles at 0.05 false discovery rate.

Healthy donors of bone marrow made up the group. Material: PBMCs. The rearrangement links TRBV10-3 to TRBJ1-2; 7 bases line up with TRBD1. This TCR came from a woman in her forties or fifties in good health and CMV-seropositive. The CDR3 spells CAISESGTDRGYTF. DNA of the CDR3: TGTGCCATCAGTGAGTCGGGGACAGATCGCGGCTACACCTTC.